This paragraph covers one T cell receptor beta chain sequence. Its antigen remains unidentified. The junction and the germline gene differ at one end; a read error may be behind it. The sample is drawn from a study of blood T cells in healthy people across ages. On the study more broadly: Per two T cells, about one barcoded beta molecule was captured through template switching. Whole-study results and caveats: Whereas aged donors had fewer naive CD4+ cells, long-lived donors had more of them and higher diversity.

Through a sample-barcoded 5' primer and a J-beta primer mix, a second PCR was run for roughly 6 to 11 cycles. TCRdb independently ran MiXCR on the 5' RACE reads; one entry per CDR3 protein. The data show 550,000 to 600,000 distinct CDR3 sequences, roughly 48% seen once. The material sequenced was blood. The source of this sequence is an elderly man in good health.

In DNA form, the CDR3 reads TGTGCCGGCAGTGAAGGAGGCAGATCCTACGAGCAGTACTTC. Encoded protein: CAGSEGGRSYEQYF. This sequence joins TRBV6-1 and TRBJ2-7; weak D call: TRBD2 (5 bases). This CDR3 has 14 amino acids. Looked up from germline, CDR1 is MNHNS and CDR2 is SASEGT.